This is a list of T cell receptor beta chains from one sample in a study of glioma-infiltrating T cells after dendritic cell vaccination. This table comes from immunoSEQ multiplex PCR, and its TCRdb copy is limited to in-frame clones, with some not included. In the table there are about 99,000 clones, around 81% of which are singletons. Source: blood, taken before dendritic cell vaccination. These receptors were obtained from a human donor with glioblastoma. The CDR3 runs from the conserved cysteine through the conserved F or W. D genes are given only for firm matches. The size of a clone is reported for some rows only, either as once, few or many, or as a class for expanded clones.

CDR3 protein,CDR3 DNA,J gene,D gene,V gene,clone size
CASSLVREYSTDTQYF,TGTGCCAGCAGCTTAGTACGGGAATATAGCACAGATACGCAGTATTTT,TRBJ2-3,.,TRBV11-3,.
CASSIGFLNEQYF,TGTGCCAGTAGTATCGGGTTTCTAAACGAGCAGTACTTC,TRBJ2-7,.,TRBV19,.
CATSSGQAQETQYF,TGTGCCACCAGCAGCGGACAGGCCCAAGAGACCCAGTACTTC,TRBJ2-5,TRBD1,TRBV15,.
CASSSRIGLAGGGETQYF,TGTGCCAGCAGCTCTAGGATCGGACTAGCGGGGGGCGGGGAGACCCAGTACTTC,TRBJ2-5,TRBD2,TRBV7-2,.
CASSQERGGQETQYF,TGCGCCAGCAGCCAAGAGCGGGGGGGCCAAGAGACCCAGTACTTC,TRBJ2-5,TRBD2,TRBV4-1,.
CASSFSAVTQETQYF,TGTGCCAGCAGTTTTAGTGCTGTGACTCAAGAGACCCAGTACTTC,TRBJ2-5,.,TRBV7-2,once
CASSSPDRGGEKLFF,TGTGCCAGCAGCTCCCCAGACAGGGGAGGTGAAAAACTGTTTTTT,TRBJ1-4,TRBD1,TRBV7-2,.
CSVEVLGLITDTQYF,TGCAGCGTTGAAGTGTTGGGACTGATCACAGATACGCAGTATTTT,TRBJ2-3,.,TRBV29-1,.
CASKLDREKRTGELFF,TGTGCCAGCAAGCTAGACAGAGAAAAGCGTACCGGGGAGCTGTTTTTT,TRBJ2-2,.,TRBV6-6,.
CASSFGQGREQYF,TGTGCCAGCAGCTTTGGCCAGGGGCGCGAGCAGTACTTC,TRBJ2-7,.,TRBV7-6,.
CASSLGGTTGEQYF,TGTGCCAGCAGCTTAGGGGGGACTACGGGCGAGCAGTACTTC,TRBJ2-7,TRBD2,TRBV11-2,.
CASSPLVVPGEQYF,TGTGCCAGCAGCCCTTTAGTGGTTCCGGGCGAGCAGTACTTC,TRBJ2-7,.,TRBV28,.
CASSLAGDSQPQHF,TGTGCCAGCAGCTTGGCGGGGGATTCGCAGCCCCAGCATTTT,TRBJ1-5,.,TRBV5-4,few
CASTGGSYNEQFF,TGTGCCAGCACCGGGGGGTCCTACAATGAGCAGTTCTTC,TRBJ2-1,TRBD2,TRBV6-1,.
CASRGQGSTEAFF,TGCGCCAGCAGGGGACAGGGTAGCACTGAAGCTTTCTTT,TRBJ1-1,TRBD1,TRBV10-2,.
CASSFTGGGDTQYF,TGCGCCAGCAGCTTCACAGGGGGCGGAGATACGCAGTATTTT,TRBJ2-3,TRBD1,TRBV5-1,few
CASSQTETGNDGYTF,TGTGCCAGCAGCCAAACGGAGACAGGGAACGATGGCTACACCTTC,TRBJ1-2,TRBD1,TRBV16,.
CASSRAPGQGAPGYTF,TGTGCCAGCAGCCGCGCACCGGGACAGGGGGCCCCGGGCTACACCTTC,TRBJ1-2,TRBD1,TRBV7-2,.
CATSRDYRLRGGKNEKLFF,TGTGCCACCAGCAGAGATTATAGGTTGCGGGGAGGCAAGAATGAAAAACTGTTTTTT,TRBJ1-4,.,TRBV15,.
CASSLGLDTQYF,TGTGCCAGCAGCTTAGGTCTAGATACGCAGTATTTT,TRBJ2-3,.,TRBV11-3,.
CASGLVLSYSGNTIYF,TGTGCTAGTGGTTTGGTACTCTCGTACTCTGGAAACACCATATATTTT,TRBJ1-3,.,TRBV12-5,few
CATRGRPNTGELFF,TGTGCCACCAGGGGGAGACCGAACACCGGGGAGCTGTTTTTT,TRBJ2-2,TRBD1,TRBV6-1,once
CASTYSRDGANYGYTF,TGTGCCAGCACCTACTCGCGGGACGGAGCTAACTATGGCTACACCTTC,TRBJ1-2,.,TRBV6-6,.
CSVEGGLGELFF,TGCAGCGTTGAAGGTGGGCTCGGGGAGCTGTTTTTT,TRBJ2-2,.,TRBV29-1,.
CASSSTRDRALYEQYF,TGCGCCAGCAGCTCAACCCGGGACAGGGCGCTCTACGAGCAGTACTTC,TRBJ2-7,TRBD1,TRBV5-1,.
CASSFRGLGDQPQHF,TGTGCCAGCAGTTTCCGAGGGCTTGGGGATCAGCCCCAGCATTTT,TRBJ1-5,.,TRBV27,.
CSATEWEVNYGYTF,TGCAGCGCAACTGAGTGGGAGGTTAACTATGGCTACACCTTC,TRBJ1-2,.,TRBV29-1,.
CASSTRTGRNYGYTF,TGTGCCAGCAGCACCCGGACAGGGCGTAACTATGGCTACACCTTC,TRBJ1-2,TRBD1,TRBV5-4,.
CASSAPELTEAFF,TGTGCCAGCAGTGCTCCCGAGCTAACTGAAGCTTTCTTT,TRBJ1-1,.,TRBV6-5,.
CAWSVGDRGIQETQYF,TGTGCCTGGAGTGTAGGGGACAGGGGGATCCAAGAGACCCAGTACTTC,TRBJ2-5,TRBD1,TRBV30,.
CASSFGAGDDEQFF,TGTGCCAGCAGCTTCGGGGCAGGGGACGATGAGCAGTTCTTC,TRBJ2-1,.,TRBV11-2,.
CASRFGLNTIYF,TGTGCCAGTCGTTTCGGACTAAACACCATATATTTT,TRBJ1-3,.,TRBV6-1,.
CASTEVNYGYTF,TGTGCCAGCACAGAGGTGAACTATGGCTACACCTTC,TRBJ1-2,.,TRBV2,.
CASKFRGGETQYF,TGTGCCAGCAAGTTTAGGGGAGGGGAGACCCAGTACTTC,TRBJ2-5,TRBD2,TRBV19,.
CASSSAGGQPETQYF,TGTGCCAGCAGCTCAGCGGGGGGGCAGCCAGAGACCCAGTACTTC,TRBJ2-5,TRBD2,TRBV7-2,.
CAWSVRTSGTDTQYF,TGTGCCTGGAGTGTACGAACTAGCGGTACAGATACGCAGTATTTT,TRBJ2-3,TRBD2,TRBV30,.
CASSLGPGFTDTQYF,TGTGCCAGCTCACTAGGGCCAGGGTTTACAGATACGCAGTATTTT,TRBJ2-3,.,TRBV18,.
CASSYPLVAEAFF,TGTGCCAGCAGTTACCCGTTGGTAGCCGAAGCTTTCTTT,TRBJ1-1,.,TRBV6-6,.
CASSDLTSMNTEAFF,TGTGCCAGCAGCGATTTGACTTCAATGAACACTGAAGCTTTCTTT,TRBJ1-1,.,TRBV9,.
CASSQTRLAGGSTDTQYF,TGTGCCAGCAGCCAAACCCGACTAGCGGGGGGTAGCACAGATACGCAGTATTTT,TRBJ2-3,TRBD2,TRBV4-2,.
CAISETSGGAGEQYF,TGTGCCATCAGTGAGACTAGCGGGGGGGCGGGCGAGCAGTACTTC,TRBJ2-7,TRBD2,TRBV10-3,.
CASSLETSGGETQYF,TGTGCCAGCAGCCTTGAGACTAGCGGGGGGGAGACCCAGTACTTC,TRBJ2-5,TRBD2,TRBV13,.
CASSQDRSPGDPDTQYF,TGCGCCAGCAGCCAAGATCGGTCCCCGGGGGACCCCGATACGCAGTATTTT,TRBJ2-3,.,TRBV4-1,.
CASSLQGADTQYF,TGCGCCAGCAGCTTGCAGGGTGCAGATACGCAGTATTTT,TRBJ2-3,.,TRBV5-1,.
CASSVGGGGGNEQFF,TGTGCCAGCAGCGTAGGGGGGGGTGGCGGCAATGAGCAGTTCTTC,TRBJ2-1,TRBD2,TRBV9,.
CASSLISGFRAPYEQYF,TGTGCCAGCAGCTTAATAAGCGGGTTCCGTGCCCCCTACGAGCAGTACTTC,TRBJ2-7,.,TRBV7-2,few
CAWSGFGLIGEQFF,TGTGCCTGGAGTGGTTTTGGGCTTATAGGTGAGCAGTTCTTC,TRBJ2-1,.,TRBV30,few
CARPTREYEQYF,TGTGCTAGGCCTACCAGGGAATACGAGCAGTACTTC,TRBJ2-7,.,TRBV12-5,.
CASSREGPGWSYEQYF,TGTGCCAGCTCCCGAGAGGGCCCCGGGTGGTCCTACGAGCAGTACTTC,TRBJ2-7,.,TRBV27,.
CASSLATGEYEQYF,TGTGCCAGCAGCTTAGCGACAGGGGAATACGAGCAGTACTTC,TRBJ2-7,TRBD1,TRBV11-2,.
CASSQVWQGSFGYTF,TGCGCCAGCAGCCAAGTATGGCAGGGTTCATTTGGCTACACCTTC,TRBJ1-2,.,TRBV4-3,.